What follows describes a single TCR beta chain. Produced via immunoSEQ multiplex PCR; TCRdb's table is partial and in-frame only. The data hold about 85,000 clones, with over 75% observed a single time. These data originate in a study of control samples from healthy donors and cancer patients. This receptor was obtained from a woman between 18 and 29 years old in good health. What was sequenced was blood.

CDR3 protein: CASSDDWDGYTF. The DNA for the CDR3 is TGTGCCAGCAGTGACGACTGGGATGGCTACACCTTC. V usage is TRBV2 and J usage is TRBJ1-2, with D unclear. Germline V gene sequence: CDR1 SNHLY, CDR2 FYNNEI. Trimming took off 3 bases at V and 6 bases at J, with 8 bases between the two ends. This CDR3 comprises 12 residues.